This T cell receptor (beta chain) was obtained from a study of OX40 agonist ivuxolimab in advanced cancers. In the study overall: Patients with prior anti-PD-1, anti-PD-L1 or anti-CTLA-4 therapy were eligible; less than 50% had some. Findings of the study overall: Expansion of clones was among the lowest in partial responders at 0.1-3.0 mg/kg. The antigens recognized by the expanded peripheral T cells, that is their antigen specificity, were not determined.

Using immunoSEQ multiplex PCR, the repertoire was profiled, and TCRdb retains in-frame clones only, with some absent. The data show about 110,000 clones, just over 90% seen once. Germline values: CDR1 LNHDA, CDR2 SQIVND (reference sequence). This CDR3 comprises 15 residues. V shed 3 bases, J shed 7 bases, and the junction held 8 bases outside the gene matches. Concerning this clone: Its antigen is as yet unknown.

V is TRBV19 and J is TRBJ2-3; TRBD2 aligns across 9 bases. This clonotype was obtained from an adult with an advanced solid tumor such as melanoma, head and neck, liver or kidney cancer. This material consisted of CD4+ or CD8+ T cells sorted from blood, taken in a trial of the OX40 agonist ivuxolimab. The CDR3 loop reads CASSISGLAVYTQYF. The CDR3 DNA sequence: TGTGCCAGTAGTATTTCGGGACTAGCCGTTTATACGCAGTATTTT.